This record looks at one TCR beta chain sequence and its context. No cognate antigen has been identified for it. No clone much larger than this one lies a single base away; base qualities are absent. The trim is 7 bases for V and 1 base for J, with a gap of 10 bases between the germline ends. The CDR3 has 13 amino acids, counting the end cysteine and phenylalanine. Only CDR3 DNA remains: 39 bases, in frame from the first base. Based on the germline V gene, the CDR1 and CDR2 sequences are MRHNA and SNTAGT. This sample is drawn from a study of OX40 agonist ivuxolimab in advanced cancers. In terms of the full investigation: Ivuxolimab, which targeted the costimulatory receptor OX40 (CD134), was an agonistic, fully human IgG2 monoclonal antibody. Intravenous ivuxolimab was administered to patients every 2 weeks at six dose levels: 0.01, 0.1, 0.3, 1.5, 3 and 10 mg/kg. Of the roughly 51 dose-escalation patients, hepatocellular carcinoma was present in about 20, melanoma in around 15, renal cell carcinoma in 9 and head and neck cancer in 9. The dose-escalation cohort was roughly 80% male with a mean age of 60 years, ranging from roughly 23 to 90. Patients were allowed to have had prior anti-PD-1, anti-PD-L1 or anti-CTLA-4 therapy, and roughly 40% of the dose-escalation patients had previously received checkpoint inhibitors. Partial responses occurred in three dose-escalation patients, of whom one had hepatocellular carcinoma and two had cutaneous melanoma. Peripheral TCRbeta sequencing was intended to test whether TCR sequence diversity was altered and clonal T-cell expansion was caused by ivuxolimab. The paper reports the monotherapy dose-escalation portion (N = 52 patients) of the phase I ivuxolimab trial. Broad study findings and their caveats: Partial responders in the 0.1-3.0 mg/kg groups had among the lowest normalized peripheral clonal expansion, especially among CD8+ T cells. After ivuxolimab, more expanded clones were found on average in CD8+ T cells than in CD4+ T cells. Antigen specificity was not determined for the clonally expanded peripheral T cells. At doses of 0.1 to 3.0 mg/kg, clonal expansion of both CD4+ and CD8+ blood T cells was observed from baseline to week 6. Low levels of normalized T-cell clonal expansion were also seen in some patients who did not respond.

Patients with a history of autoimmune disease or receiving systemic immunosuppression were excluded from the trial. In every dose cohort, peripheral blood was drawn for TCR sequencing at baseline, cycle 4 day 1, and cycle 7 day 1. Samples came from an open-label, multicenter, first-in-human phase I dose-escalation trial of ivuxolimab. Adults with locally advanced or metastatic melanoma, renal cell carcinoma, hepatocellular carcinoma or head and neck squamous cell carcinoma were enrolled in the trial. Before TCR sequencing, CD4+ T cells and CD8+ T cells from peripheral blood were sorted into separate populations. For sequencing of the TCRbeta CDR3 region, genomic DNA was extracted from the sorted cells. The immunoSEQ Assay was used to sequence the TCRbeta CDR3 regions. TCRdb mirrors the immuneACCESS table, restricted to in-frame sequences. Some clones are absent from its copies; in checked studies, under half trace to an unresolved V gene, and the reason for the others is unknown. The sample table holds about 27,000 clones, of which 81% were seen once. The ten largest account for about 34% of the sample.

The sample consisted of CD4+ or CD8+ T cells sorted from blood, taken in a trial of the OX40 agonist ivuxolimab. The chain is made from TRBV6-4 and TRBJ2-5, and possibly TRBD2, on 5 matching bases. The origin of this receptor is an adult with an advanced solid tumor such as melanoma, head and neck, liver or kidney cancer. The CDR3 region reads CASTSGGQETQYF. The sequence in DNA is TGTGCCAGCACGTCCGGAGGCCAAGAGACCCAGTACTTC.